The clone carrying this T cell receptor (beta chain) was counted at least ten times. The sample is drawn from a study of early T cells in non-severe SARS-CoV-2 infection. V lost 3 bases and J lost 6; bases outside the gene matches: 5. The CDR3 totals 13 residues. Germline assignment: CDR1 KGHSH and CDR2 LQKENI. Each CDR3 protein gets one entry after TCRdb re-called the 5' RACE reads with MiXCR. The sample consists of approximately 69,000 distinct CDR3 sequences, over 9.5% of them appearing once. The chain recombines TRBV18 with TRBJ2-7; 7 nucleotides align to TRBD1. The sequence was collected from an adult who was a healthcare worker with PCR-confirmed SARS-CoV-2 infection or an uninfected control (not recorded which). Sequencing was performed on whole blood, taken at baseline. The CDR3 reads CASSPRGTAEQYF. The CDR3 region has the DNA TGTGCCAGCTCACCGAGAGGGACAGCCGAGCAGTACTTC. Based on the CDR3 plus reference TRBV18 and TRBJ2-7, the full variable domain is NAGVMQNPRHLVRRRGQEARLRCSPMKGHSHVYWYRQLPEEGLKFMVYLQKENIIDESGMPKERFSAEFPKEGPSILRIQQVVRGDSAAYFCASSPRGTAEQYFGPGTRLTVT.